Shown below are 2 T cell receptor beta chains from a single sample sequenced in a study of cytomegalovirus exposure and HLA in healthy donors. Sequencing used immunoSEQ multiplex PCR; TCRdb keeps in-frame clones, though not all of them. Counted here are some 260,000 clones, less than 90% occurring once; the ten biggest clones make up around 12%. The sample taken for sequencing was PBMCs. These receptors came from a man aged 18 to 35 in good health and CMV-seropositive.

Note on this clone: Other nucleotide sequences from this sample produce the same CDR3. V usage is TRBV25-1 and J usage is TRBJ1-2; D is ambiguous. The CDR3 extends over 11 amino acids. CDR1 and CDR2 (germline): MGHDK, SYGVNS. V was clipped by 4 bases and J by 4 bases, with 4 bases between them. The CDR3 sequence: CASSGGYGYTF. The CDR3 DNA follows: TGTGCCAGCAGTGGCGGCTATGGCTACACCTTC.

The genes are TRBV5-1 and TRBJ1-5; the D is unclear. The CDR3 totals 15 residues. The V gene's germline CDR1 is SGHRS and CDR2 YFSETQ. Trimming left V 0 bases short and J 1 base short, with 8 bases between. CDR3 loop: CASSLAGRSNQPQHF. CDR3 sequence (DNA): TGCGCCAGCAGCTTGGCCGGTAGAAGCAATCAGCCCCAGCATTTT.